What follows are 27 T cell receptor beta chains derived from one specimen sequenced in a study of regulatory T cells in long-lasting Graves disease. iRepertoire HTBI primers and Arm-PCR of CDR3 regions built TCR beta libraries. TCRdb re-derived calls from the multiplex PCR reads in MiXCR, one entry per CDR3 protein. The data show 410,000 or so distinct CDR3 sequences, more than 13% seen once. The sample's time point: newly diagnosed GD, antithyroid drugs for less than 3 months. RNA isolated from PBMCs was used to make the TCR library. The same data also went into a second study, on T cells in Graves' hyperthyroidism and ophthalmopathy.

Material: peripheral blood mononuclear cells (PBMCs), obtained at new diagnosis, from a patient treated with antithyroid drugs. The receptors were gathered from a woman in her twenties or thirties with Graves disease.

This clonotype has more than one count but fewer than ten. The chain is built from TRBV14 and TRBJ1-6; no clear D gene. Per the germline V gene, CDR1 is SGHDN and CDR2 is FVKESK. This CDR3 region has 12 residues. Trimming removed 0 bases from V and 15 bases from J, with 9 bases in between. This CDR3 reads CASSQDTSLLHF. As DNA, the CDR3 is TGTGCCAGCAGCCAAGATACCTCGCTCCTCCACTTT.

Only a few counts were recorded for this clonotype. This rearrangement joins TRBV29-1 to TRBJ2-3; TRBD2 might be the D (5 bases). The CDR3 length is 13 residues. Trimming cost V 8 bases and J 0 bases, with 12 bases left between them. CDR1 and CDR2 from the germline V gene are SQVTM and ANQGSEA. The DNA of the CDR3 is TGCAGCCGGATTGGCGGGAGCACAGATACGCAGTATTTT. This gives the protein CSRIGGSTDTQYF.

About this clonotype itself: A junction boundary mismatches the germline segment, possibly from a read error. This sequence joins TRBV12-3 or TRBV12-4 and TRBJ1-2, with D unclear. The CDR3 runs 13 residues. In DNA, the CDR3 is TGTGCCCGCAGTTTAGATCCTACGTATGGCTACACCTTC. This gives the protein CARSLDPTYGYTF.

The chain uses TRBV10-3 and TRBJ2-1; TRBD2 matches at 9 bases. With 10 bases clipped from V and 7 bases from J, the junction kept 20 bases outside the gene matches. Germline loops: CDR1 ENHRY, CDR2 SYGVKD. The CDR3 is 17 residues long. The CDR3 here is CATSNRAGLAPSNEQFF. In DNA form, the CDR3 reads TGTGCCACCTCTAACCGAGCGGGACTAGCACCCTCAAATGAGCAGTTCTTC.

This chain uses TRBV28 with TRBJ2-3; 11 nucleotides match TRBD2. The V gene's germline CDR1 is MDHEN and CDR2 SYDVKM. This CDR3 is 17 amino acids long. The J segment lost 5 bases and the V segment lost 3 bases, leaving 10 bases of the junction unmatched. The CDR3 DNA reads as TGTGCCAGCAGTTTCTTAGCGGGAGGGCCGATTATAGATACGCAGTATTTT. The encoded protein is CASSFLAGGPIIDTQYF.

This clonotype was counted a few times. The J gene is TRBJ2-7, the V gene TRBV6-2 or TRBV6-3; 9 nucleotides line up with TRBD1. The CDR3 contains 17 residues. The ends lost 6 bases at V and 3 bases at J; junction bases unmatched: 15. Germline CDR1 MNHEY, CDR2 SVGEGT. This chain's CDR3 is CASSLRFSGTGNYEQYF. CDR3 nucleotides: TGTGCCAGCAGCCTAAGATTTTCCGGGACAGGGAACTACGAGCAGTACTTC.

This clonotype has a handful of counts. A much larger clone differs from this one at a single base, so this may be a read error. The genes are TRBV20-1 and TRBJ2-5; D uncertain. With the DNA end fitting TRBJ2-1 better, the J assignment may be wrong. Germline V CDR1 and CDR2: DFQATT, SNEGSKA (reference sequence). This CDR3 contains 13 residues. CDR3 amino acids: CSATRLLQETQFF. CDR3 sequence (DNA): TGCAGTGCTACCCGACTTCTCCAAGAGACCCAGTTCTTC.

In its sample, this clonotype was seen a few times. The chain links TRBV24-1 to TRBJ2-2; 7 nucleotides match TRBD1. The V segment lost 4 bases and the J segment 3 bases; nucleotides outside the gene matches: 7. Per germline, CDR1 KGHDR and CDR2 SFDVKD. CDR3 length equals 16 residues. The DNA for the CDR3 is TGTGCCACCAGTGACCCAAGGGGGCGGGACACCGGGGAGCTGTTTTTT. This gives the protein CATSDPRGRDTGELFF.

This clonotype was recorded a few times. The chain has TRBV5-1 and TRBJ2-5; the D is unclear. The germline V and J ends were trimmed by 0 bases and 7 bases, with 13 bases remaining between them. Per the germline V gene, CDR1 is SGHRS and CDR2 is YFSETQ. This CDR3 region has 14 residues. The CDR3 DNA reads TGCGCCAGCAGCTTGGATGGAGCCCCGCCGACCCAGTACTTC. Its translation: CASSLDGAPPTQYF. The complete variable domain, with remaining parts taken from reference TRBV5-1 and TRBJ2-5, reads KAGVTQTPRYLIKTRGQQVTLSCSPISGHRSVSWYQQTPGQGLQFLFEYFSETQRNKGNFPGRFSGRQFSNSRSEMNVSTLELGDSALYLCASSLDGAPPTQYFGPGTRLLVL.

Note on this clonotype: Just one base apart from a much larger clone, this may be a read error. The chain joins TRBV5-1 to TRBJ2-7; 8 bases are shared with TRBD2. Germline CDR1 SGHRS, CDR2 YFSETQ. The CDR3 sequence is 14 residues long. CDR3 sequence: CACRREEGPYEQYF. The CDR3 DNA follows: TGCGCCTGCAGGCGGGAGGAAGGCCCCTACGAGCAGTACTTC. The full variable domain, with the rest looked up from reference TRBV5-1 and TRBJ2-7, is KAGVTQTPRYLIKTRGQQVTLSCSPISGHRSVSWYQQTPGQGLQFLFEYFSETQRNKGNFPGRFSGRQFSNSRSEMNVSTLELGDSALYLCACRREEGPYEQYFGPGTRLTVT.

This clonotype has a count of ten or more. J is TRBJ1-2 and V is TRBV15; no firm D call. The V gene lost 1 base and the J gene lost 3 bases, with 12 bases spanning the gap. In germline, CDR1 is LNHNV, CDR2 YYDKDF (reference sequence). This CDR3 is 15 amino acids long. CDR3 residues: CATSRAVLRYYGYTF. CDR3 bases: TGTGCCACCAGCAGAGCCGTTCTCAGGTACTATGGCTACACCTTC.

This clonotype was found many times. The chain employs TRBV2 and TRBJ2-7; 10 nucleotides match TRBD1. CDR3 length equals 18 residues. The V segment lost 2 bases and the J segment 1 base; nucleotides outside the gene matches: 11. Germline assignment: CDR1 SNHLY and CDR2 FYNNEI. In nucleotides, the CDR3 is TGTGCCAGCAGTGAAATGTTTTGGGGGACAGGGGAGTCCTACGAGCAGTACTTC. It is translated as CASSEMFWGTGESYEQYF.

In this sample, this clonotype turned up a few times. The V call is TRBV13, the J call TRBJ2-2; 8 bases agree with TRBD1. With V trimmed by 4 bases and J by 3 bases, 7 bases remained unmatched. Germline V CDR1 and CDR2: PRHDT, FYEKMQ (reference sequence). The CDR3 covers 16 residues. CDR3 nucleotides: TGTGCCAGCAGCTCCGAGACAGGGGAGGACACCGGGGAGCTGTTTTTT. Its translation: CASSSETGEDTGELFF.

In this sample, this clonotype turned up many times. This chain uses TRBV2 with TRBJ2-1; D possibly matches TRBD1 or TRBD2 (5 bases each). The CDR3 length is 15 residues. Between the trimmed V and J ends, which lost 3 bases and 4 bases, there was a span of 13 bases. Germline V lookup: CDR1 SNHLY, CDR2 FYNNEI. CDR3 loop: CASSERGETYNEQFF. The CDR3 nucleotides read TGTGCCAGCAGTGAGAGAGGGGAAACATACAATGAGCAGTTCTTC.

The CDR3 sequence is CATSRDGGQGYEQYF. CDR3 nucleotide sequence: TGTGCCACCAGCAGAGATGGGGGACAGGGGTACGAGCAGTACTTC. The chain employs TRBV15 and TRBJ2-7; TRBD1 matches at 10 bases. J lost 4 bases, V lost 0 bases, and 3 bases had no gene match. From germline, CDR1 is LNHNV and CDR2 YYDKDF (reference sequence). The CDR3 length is 15 residues.

This clonotype occurred a few times. As DNA, the CDR3 is TGTGCCTGGAGTGGGGGCAGGGATCAGCCCCAGCATTTT. It yields the protein CAWSGGRDQPQHF. The V call is TRBV30, the J call TRBJ1-5, with D maybe TRBD1 (5 bases). V lost 1 base and J lost 5, with 9 bases in between. CDR1 is GTSNPN, CDR2 SVGIG, per germline (reference sequence). The CDR3 has 13 amino acids.

This clonotype appeared many times. This rearrangement joins TRBV30 to TRBJ1-1, with 8 bases matching TRBD1. This CDR3 comprises 14 residues. J lost 1 base, V lost 2 bases, and 3 bases had no gene match. The germline V gene encodes CDR1 GTSNPN and CDR2 SVGIG (reference sequence). The CDR3, as DNA: TGTGCCTGGAGTCCCGGACAGGGGAACACTGAAGCTTTCTTT. This encodes CAWSPGQGNTEAFF. The full variable domain, rest sourced from reference TRBV30 and TRBJ1-1, is SQTIHQWPATLVQPVGSPLSLECTVEGTSNPNLYWYRQAAGRGLQLLFYSVGIGQISSEVPQNLSASRPQDRQFILSSKKLLLSDSGFYLCAWSPGQGNTEAFFGQGTRLTVV.

This clonotype was picked up many times. The gene calls are TRBV3-1 and TRBJ2-5; a possible D gene is TRBD2 (6 bases). The germline CDR1 and CDR2 sequences are LGHDT and YNNKEL (reference sequence). This CDR3 region has 14 residues. V gave up 1 base and J gave up 4 bases, with 10 bases separating them. CDR3: CASSQGIGGETQYF. The CDR3, as DNA: TGTGCCAGCAGCCAAGGGATCGGGGGAGAGACCCAGTACTTC.

The chain couples TRBV6-4 to TRBJ1-2, with unresolved D. Germline CDR1 reads MRHNA; CDR2 reads SNTAGT. This CDR3 is built from 12 residues. V lost 2 bases, J lost 7 bases, and 8 bases lay in between. DNA of the CDR3: TGTGCCAGCAGTGACAGGCTCGGTGGCTACACCTTC. As protein: CASSDRLGGYTF.

This clonotype was detected many times. The chain couples TRBV11-2 to TRBJ2-3, with D perhaps TRBD2 (5 bases). The CDR3 sequence is 16 residues long. The germline V gene encodes CDR1 SGHAT and CDR2 FQNNGV. The V end was cut by 0 bases, the J end by 9 bases, with 19 bases between. This CDR3 reads CASSLESRDGISTQYF. The CDR3 nucleotides read TGTGCCAGCAGCTTAGAGTCCCGGGATGGGATTTCAACGCAGTATTTT.

There are many counts of this clonotype. The gene calls are TRBV12-3 or TRBV12-4 and TRBJ2-5; the match to TRBD1 covers 8 bases. Trimming at V came to 6 bases and at J to 5 bases, leaving 11 bases not matched to a gene. The CDR3 has 15 amino acids. CDR3 sequence: CASRQRTGRGETQYF. CDR3 coding DNA: TGTGCCAGCAGACAGAGGACAGGGAGAGGGGAGACCCAGTACTTC.

In its sample, this clonotype was seen a few times. The chain has TRBV25-1 and TRBJ2-5; D gene ambiguous. Trimming cost V 4 bases and J 3 bases, with 12 bases left between them. The V gene's germline CDR1 is MGHDK and CDR2 SYGVNS. The CDR3 runs to 14 residues. Written as DNA, the CDR3 is TGTGCCAGCAGTGTTAGCCAGACGAAAGAGACCCAGTACTTC. Protein sequence: CASSVSQTKETQYF. Looking up the rest from reference TRBV25-1 and TRBJ2-5 gives the full variable domain: EADIYQTPRYLVIGTGKKITLECSQTMGHDKMYWYQQDPGMELHLIHYSYGVNSTEKGDLSSESTVSRIRTEHFPLTLESARPSHTSQYLCASSVSQTKETQYFGPGTRLLVL.

This clonotype was picked up many times. J is TRBJ1-1 and V is TRBV12-3 or TRBV12-4; D remains unclear. This CDR3 is built from 12 residues. V was pared by 7 bases and J by 4 bases, with 10 bases between. This CDR3 reads CASTSWATEAFF. The CDR3 nucleotides are TGTGCCAGCACCTCATGGGCCACTGAAGCTTTCTTT.

This clonotype appeared many times. CDR3: CATSAQGYTEAFF. CDR3 in DNA: TGTGCCACCAGTGCACAGGGTTACACTGAAGCTTTCTTT. The rearrangement uses TRBV24-1 and TRBJ1-1, with D tentatively TRBD1 (6 bases). The ends were cut back, 5 bases at V and 3 bases at J, with 9 bases in the middle. This CDR3 has 13 residues. In germline, CDR1 is KGHDR, CDR2 SFDVKD.

This clonotype was observed many times. V usage is TRBV7-2 and J usage is TRBJ2-1; possible D gene TRBD2, 5 bases. Per the germline V gene, CDR1 is SGHTA and CDR2 is FQGNSA. The V end lost 2 bases, the J end lost 7 bases, and 12 bases lay between the germline ends. The CDR3 loop spans 14 amino acids. CDR3 nucleotide sequence: TGTGCCAGCAGCTTAAGCCTAGCAGCGAATGAGCAGTTCTTC. Its protein is CASSLSLAANEQFF.

This clonotype was found a few times. CDR3 in DNA: TGCAGTGCTAGAGATCCCCTTATCGGGAGTAAACAAGAGACCCAGTACTTC. Its translation: CSARDPLIGSKQETQYF. V and J are TRBV20-1 and TRBJ2-5; D possibly corresponds to TRBD2 (6 bases). The CDR3 loop spans 17 amino acids. Trimming stripped 0 bases from V and 2 bases from J, with 19 bases between. Germline V CDR1 and CDR2: DFQATT, SNEGSKA (reference sequence).

This clonotype was recorded at least ten times. V is TRBV11-2 and J is TRBJ2-3, with D possibly matching TRBD2 (7 bases). Trimming cost V 7 bases and J 1 base, with 15 bases left between them. Germline V gene data show CDR1 as SGHAT and CDR2 as FQNNGV. The CDR3 has 15 amino acids. The CDR3 protein is CASIPRGRGTDTQYF. In DNA form, the CDR3 reads TGTGCCAGCATCCCGCGGGGGCGGGGCACAGATACGCAGTATTTT.